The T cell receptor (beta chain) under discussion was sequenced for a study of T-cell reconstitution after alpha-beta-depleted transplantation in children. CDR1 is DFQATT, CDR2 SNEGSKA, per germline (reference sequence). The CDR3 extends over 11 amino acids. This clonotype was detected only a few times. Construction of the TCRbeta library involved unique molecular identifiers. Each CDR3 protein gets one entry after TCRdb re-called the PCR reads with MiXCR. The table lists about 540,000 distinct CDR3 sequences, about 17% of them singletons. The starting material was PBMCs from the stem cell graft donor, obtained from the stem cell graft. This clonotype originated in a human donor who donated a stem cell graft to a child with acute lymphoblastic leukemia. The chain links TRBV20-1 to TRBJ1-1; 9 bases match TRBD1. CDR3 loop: CSWTGDTEAFF. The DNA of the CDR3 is TGCAGCTGGACAGGGGACACTGAAGCTTTCTTT.